This TCR beta chain was recorded in a study of molecular identifiers for immune sequencing clone quantification. Generation of bulk TCR libraries relied on previously described methods and listed TCR primers. TCRdb recomputed calls from the PCR reads with MiXCR, one row per CDR3 protein. There are over 50,000 distinct CDR3 sequences in the sample; around 33% occur only once, and 3.5% to 4% lies in the top ten. This CDR3 contains 11 residues. Trimming stripped 6 bases from V and 4 bases from J, with 8 bases between. Per the germline V gene, CDR1 is SGHRS and CDR2 is YFSETQ. Ten or more counts support this clonotype. Its cognate antigen is unknown. Notes on the study in general: Clones above 20 RNA copies contained over 98% of effector molecules but under 1% of naive ones.

Using 10%, 30% or 50% RNA, naive CD8 libraries were derived from 20,000 to 1,000,000 sorted cells. This chain joins TRBV5-1 and TRBJ2-7; the D gene could be TRBD1 or TRBD2 (5 bases each). The sequence was collected from a human donor in good health. Some libraries in this study had Jurkat cell RNA spiked in. What was sequenced was naive CD8+ T cells from blood, with Jurkat cell RNA spiked in. Stated subset: FACS-sorted CD8+CD4-CCR7+CD45RA+ naive T cells. CDR3 protein: CASTWGYEQYF. The CDR3 DNA reads as TGCGCCAGCACCTGGGGGTACGAGCAGTACTTC.